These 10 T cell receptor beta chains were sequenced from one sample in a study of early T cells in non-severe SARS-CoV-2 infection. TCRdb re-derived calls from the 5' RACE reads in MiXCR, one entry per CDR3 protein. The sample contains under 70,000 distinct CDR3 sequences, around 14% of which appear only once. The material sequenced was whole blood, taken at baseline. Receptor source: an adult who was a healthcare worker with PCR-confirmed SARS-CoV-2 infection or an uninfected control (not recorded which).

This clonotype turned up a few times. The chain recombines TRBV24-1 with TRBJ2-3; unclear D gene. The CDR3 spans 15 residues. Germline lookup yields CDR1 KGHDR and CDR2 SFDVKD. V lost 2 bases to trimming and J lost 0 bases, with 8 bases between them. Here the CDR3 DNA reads TGTGCCACCAGTGATTACCGTGGGAGCACAGATACGCAGTATTTT. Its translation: CATSDYRGSTDTQYF.

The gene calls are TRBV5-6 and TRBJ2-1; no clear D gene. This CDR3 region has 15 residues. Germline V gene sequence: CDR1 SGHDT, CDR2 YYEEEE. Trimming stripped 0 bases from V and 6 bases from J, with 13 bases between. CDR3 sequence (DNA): TGTGCCAGCAGCTTGGGAATAGGGTATGGCAATGAGCAGTTCTTC. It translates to CASSLGIGYGNEQFF.

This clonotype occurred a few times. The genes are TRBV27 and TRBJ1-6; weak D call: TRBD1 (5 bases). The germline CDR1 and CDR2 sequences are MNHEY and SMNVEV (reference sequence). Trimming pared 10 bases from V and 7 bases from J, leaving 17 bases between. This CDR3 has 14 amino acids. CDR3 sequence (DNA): TGTGCCACTCAAGAAAGGGGCCGCAATTCACCCCTCCACTTT. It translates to CATQERGRNSPLHF.

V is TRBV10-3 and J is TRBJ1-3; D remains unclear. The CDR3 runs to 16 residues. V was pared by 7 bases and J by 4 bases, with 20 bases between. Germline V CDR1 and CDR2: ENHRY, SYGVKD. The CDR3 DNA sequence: TGTGCCATCACTTCGGGTCTTTCGGCAGGAGGAAACACCATATATTTT. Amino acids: CAITSGLSAGGNTIYF.

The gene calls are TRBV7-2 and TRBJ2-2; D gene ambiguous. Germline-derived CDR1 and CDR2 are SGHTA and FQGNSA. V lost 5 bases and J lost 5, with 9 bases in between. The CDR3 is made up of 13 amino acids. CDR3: CASSPQWTGELFF. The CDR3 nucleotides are TGTGCCAGCAGCCCACAGTGGACCGGGGAGCTGTTTTTT. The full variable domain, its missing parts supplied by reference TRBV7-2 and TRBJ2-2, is GAGVSQSPSNKVTEKGKDVELRCDPISGHTALYWYRQSLGQGLEFLIYFQGNSAPDKSGLPSDRFSAERTGGSVSTLTIQRTQQEDSAVYLCASSPQWTGELFFGEGSRLTVL.

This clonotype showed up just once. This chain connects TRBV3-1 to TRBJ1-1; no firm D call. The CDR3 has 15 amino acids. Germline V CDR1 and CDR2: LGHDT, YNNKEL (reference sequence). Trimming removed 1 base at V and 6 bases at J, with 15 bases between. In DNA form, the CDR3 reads TGTGCCAGCAGCCAAGTTTTGGGCAGGACGGCTGAAGCTTTCTTT. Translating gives CASSQVLGRTAEAFF. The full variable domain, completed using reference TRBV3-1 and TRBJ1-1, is DTAVSQTPKYLVTQMGNDKSIKCEQNLGHDTMYWYKQDSKKFLKIMFSYNNKELIINETVPNRFSPKSPDKAHLNLHINSLELGDSAVYFCASSQVLGRTAEAFFGQGTRLTVV.

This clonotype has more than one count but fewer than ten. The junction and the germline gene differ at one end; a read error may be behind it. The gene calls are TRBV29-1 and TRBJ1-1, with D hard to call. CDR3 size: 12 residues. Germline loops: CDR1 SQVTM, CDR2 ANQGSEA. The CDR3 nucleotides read TGCGGCGTGTCCAGGATGAACACTGAAGCTTTCTTT. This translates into CGVSRMNTEAFF. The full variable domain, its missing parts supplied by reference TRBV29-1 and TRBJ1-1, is SAVISQKPSRDICQRGTSLTIQCQVDSQVTMMFWYRQQPGQSLTLIATANQGSEATYESGFVIDKFPISRPNLTFSTLTVSNMSPEDSSIYLCGVSRMNTEAFFGQGTRLTVV.

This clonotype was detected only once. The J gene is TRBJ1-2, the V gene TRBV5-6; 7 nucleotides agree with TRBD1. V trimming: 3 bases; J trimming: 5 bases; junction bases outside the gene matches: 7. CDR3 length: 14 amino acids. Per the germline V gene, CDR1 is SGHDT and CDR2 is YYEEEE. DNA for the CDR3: TGTGCCAGCAGCTCAGACAGGGCCTATTATGGCTACACCTTC. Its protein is CASSSDRAYYGYTF.

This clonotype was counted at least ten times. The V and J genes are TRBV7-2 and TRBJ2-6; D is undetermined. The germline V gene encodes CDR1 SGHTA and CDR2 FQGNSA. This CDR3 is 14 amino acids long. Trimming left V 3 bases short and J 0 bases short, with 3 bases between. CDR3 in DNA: TGTGCCAGCAGCTTTACCTCTGGGGCCAACGTCCTGACTTTC. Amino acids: CASSFTSGANVLTF.

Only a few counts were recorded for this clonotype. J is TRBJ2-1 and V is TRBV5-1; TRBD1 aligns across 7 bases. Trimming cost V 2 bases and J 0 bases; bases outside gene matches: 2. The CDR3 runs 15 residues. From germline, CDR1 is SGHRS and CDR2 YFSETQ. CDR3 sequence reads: CASSFRDSSYNEQFF. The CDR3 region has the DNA TGCGCCAGCAGCTTCCGGGACAGCTCCTACAATGAGCAGTTCTTC.